This is a list of T cell receptor beta chains from one sample in a study of shared clonotypes between healthy human individuals. The method was immunoSEQ multiplex PCR; TCRdb's version includes in-frame clones alone and lacks a portion of them. The sample contains some 89,000 clones, 67% of which appear only once. Specimen: memory CD8+ T cells sorted from blood. The source of these receptors is a man aged 25 to 45 in good health. CDR3s include the opening cysteine and the closing phenylalanine or tryptophan. Each record gives: CDR3 DNA, CDR3 protein, V gene, clone size, D gene, J gene. D genes are given only for firm matches. Clone size is not always given. Where it is, it says once, few, many or a class for expanded clones.

cdr3_nt: TGTGCCAGCAGCTCCAACAGGGGGCTGGATGGAGAGACCCAGTACTTC
cdr3_aa: CASSSNRGLDGETQYF
v_call: TRBV7-8
clone_size: -
d_call: TRBD1
j_call: TRBJ2-5

cdr3_nt: TGTGCCAGCAGCCCACCCCGGGCCTACGAGCAGTACTTC
cdr3_aa: CASSPPRAYEQYF
v_call: TRBV9
clone_size: few
d_call: -
j_call: TRBJ2-7

cdr3_nt: TGTGCCAGCCGGGGTCTTGGGTACGAGCAGTACTTC
cdr3_aa: CASRGLGYEQYF
v_call: TRBV28
clone_size: -
d_call: -
j_call: TRBJ2-7

cdr3_nt: TGTGCCAGCAGTCCATTGGACAGGGCGGCTGAAGCTTTCTTT
cdr3_aa: CASSPLDRAAEAFF
v_call: TRBV7-9
clone_size: few
d_call: TRBD1
j_call: TRBJ1-1

cdr3_nt: TGTGCCAGCAGCCCCCTGGGCACTGAAGCTTTCTTT
cdr3_aa: CASSPLGTEAFF
v_call: TRBV9
clone_size: -
d_call: -
j_call: TRBJ1-1

cdr3_nt: TGTGCCAGCAGTGACCGGACTTCTGGGGCCAACGTCCTGACTTTC
cdr3_aa: CASSDRTSGANVLTF
v_call: TRBV6-1
clone_size: many
d_call: -
j_call: TRBJ2-6

cdr3_nt: TGTGCCAGCTCCCAGGGACCCTACAATGAGCAGTTCTTC
cdr3_aa: CASSQGPYNEQFF
v_call: TRBV18
clone_size: -
d_call: -
j_call: TRBJ2-1

cdr3_nt: TGTGCCAGTAGTATGGGGCAGGATTTCGAGCAGTACTTC
cdr3_aa: CASSMGQDFEQYF
v_call: TRBV19
clone_size: few
d_call: -
j_call: TRBJ2-7

cdr3_nt: TGTGCCAGCAGTGCCCTGGGTAGCGGTCAGCGGGAGCAGTACTTC
cdr3_aa: CASSALGSGQREQYF
v_call: TRBV27
clone_size: -
d_call: -
j_call: TRBJ2-7

cdr3_nt: TGTGCCAGCAGTGGCGAAAGGGGGCTACCAGTTTCCTACAATGAGCAGTTCTTC
cdr3_aa: CASSGERGLPVSYNEQFF
v_call: TRBV6-4
clone_size: -
d_call: TRBD1
j_call: TRBJ2-1

cdr3_nt: TGCAGCGTTGTGGGGGGGGTTGGAGCCTACGAGCAGTACTTC
cdr3_aa: CSVVGGVGAYEQYF
v_call: TRBV29-1
clone_size: -
d_call: TRBD2
j_call: TRBJ2-7

cdr3_nt: TGCGCCAGCAGCCAAGGGGGTGAGCGGGGGAGCTCCTACAATGAGCAGTTCTTC
cdr3_aa: CASSQGGERGSSYNEQFF
v_call: TRBV4-3
clone_size: -
d_call: TRBD2
j_call: TRBJ2-1

cdr3_nt: TGTGCCAGCACCCGGGACAGCACAGATACGCAGTATTTT
cdr3_aa: CASTRDSTDTQYF
v_call: TRBV6-5
clone_size: -
d_call: -
j_call: TRBJ2-3

cdr3_nt: TGTGCCAGCAGCCCCCGACAGGGGAACACTGAAGCTTTCTTT
cdr3_aa: CASSPRQGNTEAFF
v_call: TRBV7-9
clone_size: -
d_call: TRBD1
j_call: TRBJ1-1

cdr3_nt: TGTGCCAGCACCACGGTGTCAGGAAACTACAATGAGCAGTTCTTC
cdr3_aa: CASTTVSGNYNEQFF
v_call: TRBV2
clone_size: few
d_call: -
j_call: TRBJ2-1

cdr3_nt: TGTGCCAGCGGACTGGGCGGGAGGGCCCGGGGCCCCCAAGAGACCCAGTACTTC
cdr3_aa: CASGLGGRARGPQETQYF
v_call: TRBV25-1
clone_size: -
d_call: TRBD2
j_call: TRBJ2-5

cdr3_nt: TGTGCCAGTAGTACCACCGCGGGTCGACATAGCAATCAGCCCCAGCATTTT
cdr3_aa: CASSTTAGRHSNQPQHF
v_call: TRBV19
clone_size: once
d_call: -
j_call: TRBJ1-5

cdr3_nt: TGTGCCAGCAGTGAAGCGGCAGGGGCCTACTATGGCTACACCTTC
cdr3_aa: CASSEAAGAYYGYTF
v_call: TRBV6-1
clone_size: many
d_call: -
j_call: TRBJ1-2

cdr3_nt: TGTGCCAGCAGTTTCGTATACGAGCAGTACTTC
cdr3_aa: CASSFVYEQYF
v_call: TRBV28
clone_size: few
d_call: -
j_call: TRBJ2-7

cdr3_nt: TGCAGCGTTGCTAGGACAGGGGGCGCAGCTGAAAAACTGTTTTTT
cdr3_aa: CSVARTGGAAEKLFF
v_call: TRBV29-1
clone_size: -
d_call: TRBD1
j_call: TRBJ1-4

cdr3_nt: TGTGCCACCGCAGTCTTCTATGGCTACACCTTC
cdr3_aa: CATAVFYGYTF
v_call: TRBV6-1
clone_size: -
d_call: -
j_call: TRBJ1-2

cdr3_nt: TGTGCCATCAGTGATCTCAGTGACAGGGGGCGGGTGTTGGAGACCCAGTACTTC
cdr3_aa: CAISDLSDRGRVLETQYF
v_call: TRBV10-3
clone_size: -
d_call: TRBD1
j_call: TRBJ2-5

cdr3_nt: TGTGCCAGCACGGGAGTCAGTGGGACCGGGGAGCTGTTTTTT
cdr3_aa: CASTGVSGTGELFF
v_call: TRBV9
clone_size: -
d_call: -
j_call: TRBJ2-2

cdr3_nt: TGTGCCAACTCACACGGGACCTACAATGAGCAGTTCTTC
cdr3_aa: CANSHGTYNEQFF
v_call: TRBV2
clone_size: -
d_call: -
j_call: TRBJ2-1

cdr3_nt: TGTGCCAGCTCACCATTCCAAAATGCCCGGACACAAGCCTCTGGAAACACCATATATTTT
cdr3_aa: CASSPFQNARTQASGNTIYF
v_call: TRBV18
clone_size: -
d_call: -
j_call: TRBJ1-3